This T cell receptor (beta chain) is drawn from a study of control samples from healthy donors and cancer patients. Assay used: immunoSEQ multiplex PCR; TCRdb lists only in-frame clones, some missing. The sample includes about 170,000 clones, 90% to 95% seen only once; the top ten take about 1.4%. The germline V and J ends were trimmed by 3 bases and 0 bases, with 3 bases remaining between them. The CDR3 covers 14 residues. Per germline, CDR1 MDHEN and CDR2 SYDVKM. The chain links TRBV28 to TRBJ2-6; D ambiguous. The receptor was derived from a woman in her 30s in good health. Sample: blood. The CDR3 sequence is CASSFDSGANVLTF. DNA for the CDR3: TGTGCCAGCAGTTTCGACTCTGGGGCCAACGTCCTGACTTTC. Combining the CDR3 with reference TRBV28 and TRBJ2-6 gives the whole variable domain DVKVTQSSRYLVKRTGEKVFLECVQDMDHENMFWYRQDPGLGLRLIYFSYDVKMKEKGDIPEGYSVSREKKERFSLILESASTNQTSMYLCASSFDSGANVLTFGAGSRLTVL.